This T cell receptor beta chain came from a study of T cells in Graves' hyperthyroidism and ophthalmopathy. About the research overall: Any treatment followed the collection of peripheral blood at initial diagnosis.

CDR3 size: 14 residues. CDR1 MNHNS and CDR2 SASEGT come from the germline V gene. Between the trimmed V and J ends, which lost 5 bases and 0 bases, there was a span of 8 bases. This clonotype was seen many times. From RNA transcripts, TCR beta CDR3 regions were amplified. RT-PCR in the first round (using the HTBI primer set) targeted the TCR CDR3. TCRdb reprocessed the multiplex PCR reads via MiXCR and lists one record per CDR3 protein. The table lists roughly 660,000 distinct CDR3 sequences, 15% to 20% of them singletons, with roughly 16% in the top ten. This sequence was found in a man aged 45 to 65 with Graves' hyperthyroidism. The V call is TRBV6-1, the J call TRBJ1-3, with TRBD1 as a possible D gene (5 bases). The specimen was blood. CDR3 DNA sequence: TGTGCCAGCAGTTCGGGGGGCTCTGGAAACACCATATATTTT. Amino acid sequence: CASSSGGSGNTIYF.